These 21 T cell receptor beta chains were sequenced from one sample in a study of blood T cell repertoires in COVID-19 (dated by TCRdb to 2020 to 2022). Libraries were built with the immunoSEQ multiplex PCR assay. TCRdb holds this immuneACCESS table with in-frame rearrangements only. Some clones are missing; in checked studies, unresolved V genes explain under half, and the rest has no known cause. Across this sample there are 200,000 to 300,000 clones, with roughly 87% seen only once. The top ten hold approximately 7.6% of the sample. Specimen: peripheral blood. The source is a man in his sixties who had recovered from COVID-19.

The genes are TRBV7-6 and TRBJ2-3; 9 bases match TRBD2. The CDR3 totals 16 residues. V was pared by 0 bases and J by 3 bases, with 4 bases of the junction left unmatched. Germline assignment: CDR1 SGHVS and CDR2 FNYEAQ. The CDR3 coding sequence is TGTGCCAGCAGCTTAGCCCCGGGACTAGCTACAGATACGCAGTATTTT. Residues: CASSLAPGLATDTQYF.

The CDR3, as DNA: TGTGCCAGCAGAAGCCGGGACAGTCCCTACAATGAGCAGTTCTTC. Translated, it gives CASRSRDSPYNEQFF. The chain employs TRBV2 and TRBJ2-1, with 7 bases matching TRBD1. The V segment lost 6 bases and the J segment 2 bases; nucleotides outside the gene matches: 7. From germline, CDR1 is SNHLY and CDR2 FYNNEI. CDR3 size: 15 residues.

The V call is TRBV30, the J call TRBJ1-2; 7 nucleotides match TRBD1. Germline CDR1 is GTSNPN and CDR2 is SVGIG (reference sequence). The CDR3 spans 13 residues. V gave up 3 bases and J gave up 6 bases; unmatched junction bases: 7. The chain's CDR3 is CAWSLQGRDGYTF. DNA of the CDR3: TGTGCCTGGAGCCTACAGGGGAGAGATGGCTACACCTTC.

This clone has a single count. This chain connects TRBV6-5 to TRBJ2-3; 9 bases are a match to TRBD1. The V and J ends lost 6 bases and 1 base, in that order; junction bases with no gene match: 5. Germline CDR1 is MNHEY and CDR2 is SVGAGI. CDR3 size: 15 residues. The CDR3 DNA is TGTGCCAGCAGCCCCGGGACAGGGCGCACAGATACGCAGTATTTT. Its protein product is CASSPGTGRTDTQYF.

The chain has TRBV4-1 and TRBJ1-3, with 7 bases matching TRBD1. With V trimmed by 6 bases and J by 3 bases, 8 bases remained unmatched. This CDR3 is built from 15 residues. From germline, CDR1 is MGHRA and CDR2 YSYEKL. This CDR3 is CASRTGTAYGNTIYF. The CDR3 nucleotides are TGCGCCAGCAGAACCGGGACAGCATATGGAAACACCATATATTTT.

J is TRBJ2-1 and V is TRBV3-1 (or the pseudogene TRBV3-2), with 8 bases matching TRBD1. Germline assignment: CDR1 LGHDT and CDR2 YNNKEL (reference sequence). V lost 4 bases to trimming and J lost 5 bases; unmatched junction nucleotides: 7. CDR3 length: 15 residues. CDR3 in amino acids: CASSRRQGTHNEQFF. The CDR3 DNA follows: TGTGCCAGCAGCCGACGACAGGGGACCCACAATGAGCAGTTCTTC.

This clone appeared a few times. The chain recombines TRBV6-5 with TRBJ2-2; D call uncertain. V was cut by 5 bases and J by 3 bases, with 4 bases left in between. The germline V gene has CDR1 MNHEY and CDR2 SVGAGI. CDR3 length equals 12 residues. CDR3 loop: CASSQYTGELFF. CDR3 coding DNA: TGTGCCAGCAGTCAATACACCGGGGAGCTGTTTTTT.

The chain recombines TRBV27 with TRBJ1-5; D may be TRBD1 (6 bases). The CDR3 covers 17 residues. Germline-derived CDR1 and CDR2 are MNHEY and SMNVEV (reference sequence). The V gene lost 5 bases and the J gene lost 2 bases, with 19 bases spanning the gap. CDR3 in amino acids: CASSPWDGGAGNQPQHF. The CDR3 coding sequence is TGTGCCAGCAGTCCTTGGGATGGGGGGGCAGGCAATCAGCCCCAGCATTTT.

J is TRBJ1-2 and V is TRBV9; D perhaps matches TRBD1 (6 bases). Trimming stripped 0 bases from V and 7 bases from J, with 13 bases between. Germline CDR1 reads SGDLS; CDR2 reads YYNGEE. There are 14 residues in the CDR3. CDR3 nucleotide sequence: TGTGCCAGCAGCGTAGGGGGACAACAACCTGGCTACACCTTC. Its translation is CASSVGGQQPGYTF.

The CDR3 region is CASSKTQAGGGSPLHF. The CDR3, as DNA: TGTGCCAGCAGCAAAACGCAGGCCGGGGGAGGTTCACCCCTCCACTTT. The chain carries TRBV3-1 (or the pseudogene TRBV3-2) and TRBJ1-6, with D perhaps TRBD1 (5 bases). The CDR3 covers 16 residues. Germline assignment: CDR1 LGHDT and CDR2 YNNKEL (reference sequence). The ends were cut back, 5 bases at V and 9 bases at J, with 20 bases in the middle.

The chain couples TRBV2 to TRBJ2-5, with 8 nucleotides matching TRBD2. The germline V gene has CDR1 SNHLY and CDR2 FYNNEI. J lost 5 bases, V lost 0 bases, and 2 bases had no gene match. This CDR3 spans 14 amino acids. CDR3 in amino acids: CASSEASGAETQYF. For the CDR3, the DNA is TGTGCCAGCAGTGAAGCTAGCGGGGCGGAGACCCAGTACTTC.

This clone was seen a single time. The chain links TRBV4-1 to TRBJ1-4; 10 nucleotides agree with TRBD1. Germline V gene data show CDR1 as MGHRA and CDR2 as YSYEKL. The CDR3 length is 16 residues. Trimming took 4 bases from V and 3 from J; bases not matched to a gene: 5. DNA for the CDR3: TGCGCCAGCAGCCGATCGGGGACAGGGGCTAATGAAAAACTGTTTTTT. Protein product: CASSRSGTGANEKLFF.

There are many counts of this clone. J is TRBJ2-3 and V is TRBV7-9, with TRBD2 identical over 12 bases. The CDR3 totals 17 residues. Germline-derived CDR1 and CDR2 are SEHNR and FQNEAQ (reference sequence). J gave up 9 bases and V 3 bases, and 13 bases lay outside the gene matches. The CDR3 nucleotides are TGTGCCAGCAGCTTGTTAGGACTAGCGGGGTTTTCAGGCACGCAGTATTTT. It translates to CASSLLGLAGFSGTQYF.

The J gene is TRBJ2-7, the V gene TRBV4-2; perhaps TRBD2 as D (5 bases). CDR1 and CDR2 from the germline V gene are LGHNA and YNFKEQ. V shed 0 bases and J shed 3 bases, with 12 bases lying between them. CDR3 length equals 15 residues. The CDR3 DNA follows: TGTGCCAGCAGCCAAGAGGACTCCCACCTCTACGAGCAGTACTTC. Translating it yields CASSQEDSHLYEQYF.

The chain carries TRBV28 and TRBJ2-7, with a weak D call TRBD2 (5 bases). With 2 bases removed from V and 1 base from J, the gap between germline ends came to 6 bases. The CDR3 spans 13 residues. Germline V gene lookup returns CDR1 MDHEN and CDR2 SYDVKM. This CDR3 reads CASSLRGSYEQYF. CDR3 nucleotides: TGTGCCAGCAGTTTACGGGGTTCCTACGAGCAGTACTTC.

The chain recombines TRBV10-2 with TRBJ1-2; no firm D call. The germline V gene encodes CDR1 WSHSY and CDR2 SAAADI. This CDR3 spans 13 amino acids. Trimming removed 8 bases from V and 6 bases from J, with 16 bases in between. For the CDR3, the DNA is TGCGCCAGCGGCCGGAGGGAACGTCATGGCTACACCTTC. Encoded protein: CASGRRERHGYTF.

The chain uses TRBV5-4 and TRBJ2-3, with 10 bases matching TRBD2. This CDR3 region has 17 residues. The V gene's germline CDR1 is SGHNT and CDR2 YYREEE (reference sequence). V dropped 3 bases and J dropped 1; count of bases not matched to a gene: 8. Written as DNA, the CDR3 is TGTGCCAGCAGCTGGGAGCTAGCGGGGGATCGCACAGATACGCAGTATTTT. It yields the protein CASSWELAGDRTDTQYF.

J is TRBJ1-1 and V is TRBV5-6; D unclear. V lost 3 bases to trimming and J lost 11 bases, with 11 bases between them. From germline, CDR1 is SGHDT and CDR2 YYEEEE. The CDR3 runs 11 residues. The CDR3 bases are TGTGCCAGCAGCTCTCTACGCGAGGCTTTCTTT. Its translation is CASSSLREAFF.

This clone has only a few counts. The rearrangement joins TRBV27 to TRBJ2-3; perhaps TRBD2 as D (6 bases). This CDR3 is 16 amino acids long. Trimming shortened V by 4 bases and J by 4 bases, and 18 bases separated the two germline ends. The germline V gene encodes CDR1 MNHEY and CDR2 SMNVEV (reference sequence). The CDR3 protein is CASSSRDSRYPDTQYF. The CDR3 DNA reads as TGTGCCAGCAGTTCCCGGGACTCCCGGTACCCAGATACGCAGTATTTT.

V is TRBV20-1 and J is TRBJ2-1, with D possibly TRBD1 on 6 matching bases. Germline V gene data show CDR1 as DFQATT and CDR2 as SNEGSKA (reference sequence). V was trimmed by 6 bases and J by 7 bases, leaving 10 bases between them. CDR3 length equals 11 residues. The CDR3 DNA is TGCAGTGCGATGACAGGAAATGAGCAGTTCTTC. Its protein product is CSAMTGNEQFF.

V gene TRBV28 combines with J gene TRBJ1-5, with TRBD1 identical over 7 bases. In germline, CDR1 is MDHEN, CDR2 SYDVKM. With 5 bases clipped from V and 4 bases from J, the junction kept 11 bases outside the gene matches. The CDR3 sequence is 16 residues long. The CDR3 coding sequence is TGTGCCAGCAGTCCGGTTGTCGGGACAGCTAATCAGCCCCAGCATTTT. It encodes CASSPVVGTANQPQHF.